This T cell receptor beta chain was found in a study of blood T cell repertoires in COVID-19. On the study more broadly: There were acute and convalescent COVID-19 samples, and they came from the United States, Italy and Spain. The analysed material was cDNA or gDNA that came from T cells, B-cell-depleted T cells, or PBMCs.

In the authors' methods: Using reference gene primer amplification, nucleated cell counts were estimated. This table comes from immunoSEQ multiplex PCR, and its TCRdb copy is limited to in-frame clones, with some not included. The DNA was the basis for D and trimming; V, J and clone size are from that table. Of 95,000 to 150,000 clones listed, 83% were seen once; the top ten hold about 5.5%. V lost 0 bases and J 7 bases, leaving 12 bases between the germline ends. This CDR3 is built from 14 residues. Germline CDR1 LGHNA, CDR2 YSLEER. The sample was peripheral blood. The chain recombines TRBV4-3 with TRBJ1-2, with a tentative D call TRBD1 (5 bases). The TCR originated in a man older than 75 with active or convalescent COVID-19. CDR3 in DNA: TGCGCCAGCAGCCAAGAAGTAGGGGCCTCTGGCTACACCTTC. It yields the protein CASSQEVGASGYTF.